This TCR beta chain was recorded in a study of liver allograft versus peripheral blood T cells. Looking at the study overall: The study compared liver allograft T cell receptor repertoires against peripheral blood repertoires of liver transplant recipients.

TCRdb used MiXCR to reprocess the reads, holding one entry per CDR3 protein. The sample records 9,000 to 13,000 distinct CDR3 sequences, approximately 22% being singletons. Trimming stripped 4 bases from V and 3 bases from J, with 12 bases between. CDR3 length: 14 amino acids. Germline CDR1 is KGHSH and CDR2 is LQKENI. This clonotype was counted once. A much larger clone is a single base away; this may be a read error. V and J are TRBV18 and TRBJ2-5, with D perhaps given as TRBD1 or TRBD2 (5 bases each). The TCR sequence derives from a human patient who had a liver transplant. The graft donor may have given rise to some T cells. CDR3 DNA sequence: TGTGCCAGCTCACTCCTCGGGACCAAAGAGACCCAGTACTTC. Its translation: CASSLLGTKETQYF.